These 11 T cell receptor beta chains came from one sample sequenced in a study of tumor-infiltrating lymphocytes in primary liver carcinoma. The investigators made TCR beta cDNA from 400 to 550 ng total RNA, using a constant-region primer. Each TCR beta library was derived from three nested multiplex PCR rounds that employed slightly modified ARM-PCR. A C-beta reverse primer was combined with TRBV1-TRBV30 forward primers in the first two PCR rounds, and each round had 10 cycles. Each CDR3 protein is one row after TCRdb ran MiXCR on the multiplex PCR reads. The sample contains more than 70,000 distinct CDR3 sequences, 65% to 80% of which appear only once. Co-extraction of both nucleic acids (RNA and DNA) used roughly 19-33 mg of unsorted bulk tissue. The sequenced material came from liver tumor tissue from sampling region 1. The subset here: tumor region T1, superior pole. The origin of the receptors is a man in his forties with primary liver carcinoma and hepatitis B virus infection.

This chain joins TRBV4-2 and TRBJ2-1; TRBD2 might be the D (6 bases). CDR3 size: 16 residues. Germline CDR1 LGHNA, CDR2 YNFKEQ. The V end lost 7 bases, the J end lost 5 bases, and 21 bases lay between the germline ends. Here the CDR3 DNA reads TGTGCCAGCAATGTAACCGGGACTGGCGGGGACAATGAGCAGTTCTTC. Protein sequence: CASNVTGTGGDNEQFF.

There are many counts of this clonotype. The chain combines TRBV29-1 with TRBJ1-1; TRBD1 aligns across 8 bases. The CDR3 has 14 amino acids. V lost 1 base to trimming and J lost 2 bases; unmatched junction nucleotides: 3. Germline-derived CDR1 and CDR2 are SQVTM and ANQGSEA. The CDR3 sequence is CSVEVGQGNTEAFF. In nucleotides, the CDR3 is TGCAGCGTTGAAGTAGGACAGGGCAACACTGAAGCTTTCTTT.

This rearrangement joins TRBV6-5 to TRBJ2-6; weak D call: TRBD2 (5 bases). V gave up 6 bases and J gave up 0 bases, with 15 bases separating them. The CDR3 spans 17 residues. The germline CDR1 and CDR2 sequences are MNHEY and SVGAGI. CDR3 nucleotides: TGTGCCAGCAGATTAAGACGGGGATCCTCTGGGGCCAACGTCCTGACTTTC. Its protein product is CASRLRRGSSGANVLTF.

In its sample, this clonotype was seen a few times. J is TRBJ1-5 and V is TRBV20-1; D unclear. Trimming removed 1 base from V and 7 bases from J, with 11 bases in between. CDR1 DFQATT and CDR2 SNEGSKA come from the germline V gene (reference sequence). The CDR3 runs to 13 residues. Written as DNA, the CDR3 is TGCAGTGCTAGAGCTACGGGTAGACAGCCCCAGCATTTT. Residues: CSARATGRQPQHF.

A note on this clonotype: Relative to the germline gene, one junction end is altered; a read error may explain this. The rearrangement links TRBV6-1 to TRBJ2-7; D possibly corresponds to TRBD2 (6 bases). CDR3 length: 14 residues. CDR1 and CDR2 (germline): MNHNS, SASEGT. CDR3 DNA sequence: TGTGTCAGCAGTGAATTTGGGCGGGGAGCGAAACAGTACTTC. It specifies CVSSEFGRGAKQYF.

This clonotype was observed a few times. A much larger clone differs from this one at a single base, so this may be a read error. The conserved closing phenylalanine or tryptophan is absent in this CDR3, likely reflecting a read error. The V call is TRBV6-6, the J call TRBJ2-1, with D tentatively TRBD1 or TRBD2 (5 bases each). V gave up 6 bases and J gave up 9 bases, with 15 bases separating them. The CDR3 has 13 amino acids. From germline, CDR1 is MNHNY and CDR2 SVGAGI (reference sequence). The CDR3 nucleotides read TGTGCCAGCAGGGCCCGAAGGGACGGTGAGCAGTTCTCC. Amino acids: CASRARRDGEQFS.

A single count supports this clonotype. This may come from a read error, since a much larger clone is one base off. The chain is built from TRBV5-1 and TRBJ2-7, with TRBD2 as a possible D gene (5 bases). Germline V gives CDR1 SGHRS, CDR2 YFSETQ. Trimming removed 0 bases from V and 5 bases from J, with 12 bases in between. This CDR3 has 14 residues. The CDR3 DNA reads as TGCGCCAGCAGCTTGGCGGGATGGATGGACGAGCAGTACTTC. Translated, it gives CASSLAGWMDEQYF.

Concerning this clonotype: The junction shows a germline mismatch at one end, possibly a read error. The genes are TRBV12-3 or TRBV12-4 and TRBJ1-5, with no clear D. CDR3 size: 14 residues. The CDR3 region has the DNA TGTGTCAGCAGTTTTCGACTGTCTAATCAGCCCCAACATTTT. Protein: CVSSFRLSNQPQHF.

Details on this clonotype: One junction end does not reproduce the germline sequence, and a read error may be involved. The chain uses TRBV14 and TRBJ2-1, with 12 bases lining up with TRBD2. The CDR3 covers 16 residues. The germline CDR1 and CDR2 sequences are SGHDN and FVKESK. CDR3 amino acids: CARSPPGLAGEYEQFF. The DNA of the CDR3 is TGTGCCCGCAGCCCTCCGGGACTAGCGGGCGAATATGAGCAGTTCTTC.

The V gene is TRBV25-1, the J gene TRBJ1-5; 10 positions agree with TRBD1. CDR1 and CDR2 from the germline V gene are MGHDK and SYGVNS. This CDR3 region has 15 residues. Trimming removed 7 bases from V and 2 bases from J; junction bases left unmatched: 5. CDR3 protein: CASKGTGAGNQPQHF. CDR3 in DNA: TGTGCCAGCAAGGGGACAGGGGCGGGCAATCAGCCCCAGCATTTT.

As concerns this clonotype: Without the conserved terminal phenylalanine or tryptophan, this CDR3 likely stems from a read error. This chain links TRBV29-1 with TRBJ2-7; D call uncertain. CDR1 SQVTM and CDR2 ANQGSEA come from the germline V gene. CDR3 length equals 12 residues. CDR3 amino acids: CSAKGNSYAQYS. The CDR3 coding sequence is TGCAGCGCCAAAGGCAACTCCTACGCGCAGTACTCC.